This is a list of T cell receptor beta chains from one sample in a study of shared clonotypes between healthy human individuals. The protocol was immunoSEQ multiplex PCR, while the TCRdb copy is restricted to in-frame clones and leaves out a portion. The sample yields about 980,000 clones, approximately 80% seen once. Sequencing was performed on memory CD4+ T cells sorted from blood. These TCRs come from a man between 18 and 29 years old in good health. The CDR3 runs from the conserved cysteine through the conserved F or W. A D gene is named only where the DNA matches it firmly. Size is omitted from some rows. Given values are once, few, many or a class for expanded clones.

j_call,v_call,cdr3_length,clone_size,d_call,cdr3_nt,cdr3_aa
TRBJ2-5,TRBV4-3,16,few,TRBD2,TGCGCCAGCAGCCAAGACAGCGGGAGTCGGGGGGAGACCCAGTACTTC,CASSQDSGSRGETQYF
TRBJ2-5,TRBV7-9,14,.,.,TGTGCCAGCAGCTGGAACACGGACCAAGAGACCCAGTACTTC,CASSWNTDQETQYF
TRBJ1-1,TRBV18,16,.,.,TGTGCCAGCTCACCAAGCATAGGTTTGGTGAACACTGAAGCTTTCTTT,CASSPSIGLVNTEAFF
TRBJ2-3,TRBV18,14,.,TRBD1,TGTGCCAGCTCACCGACAGGGGCGGTAGATACGCAGTATTTT,CASSPTGAVDTQYF
TRBJ1-6,TRBV9,14,once,.,TGTGCCAGCAGTTCCGGGACCCCGAATTCACCCCTCCACTTT,CASSSGTPNSPLHF
TRBJ1-2,TRBV6-1,12,.,.,TGTGCCAGCAGCCCTGGACGAATTGGCTACACCTTC,CASSPGRIGYTF
TRBJ2-1,TRBV2,13,once,.,TGTGCCAGCAGTGAGGACTCGTACAATGAGCAGTTCTTC,CASSEDSYNEQFF
TRBJ1-6,TRBV30,16,.,TRBD1,TGTGCCTGGAGTGTAATCCGACAGGGGTCGGGTTCACCCCTCCACTTT,CAWSVIRQGSGSPLHF
TRBJ1-2,TRBV21-1,16,.,.,TGTGCCAGCAGCAAATGCGCAAGGAGACGGCACTATGGCTACACCTTC,CASSKCARRRHYGYTF
TRBJ2-5,TRBV28,15,.,TRBD1,TGTGCCAGCAGCCAGGGACAGGGGGCGCAAGAGACCCAGTACTTC,CASSQGQGAQETQYF
TRBJ1-1,TRBV18,15,.,.,TGTGCCAGCTCACCAGCGCAGGGAGGAGGCTCTGAAGCTTTCTTT,CASSPAQGGGSEAFF
TRBJ1-6,TRBV5-1,14,few,.,TGCGCCAGCAGCCCGGGTCTGATTAATTCACCCCTCCACTTT,CASSPGLINSPLHF
TRBJ1-5,TRBV6-6,16,.,.,TGTGCCGGTGGGTCTGGGACGAGCAGGAGCAATCAGCCCCAGCATTTT,CAGGSGTSRSNQPQHF
TRBJ1-6,TRBV6-1,13,.,.,TGTGCCAGCATGACGGGACAAAATTCACCCCTCCACTTT,CASMTGQNSPLHF
TRBJ2-3,TRBV5-4,16,.,TRBD1,TGTGCCAGCAGCAGGGGGACAGGGGGCGGGACAGATACGCAGTATTTT,CASSRGTGGGTDTQYF
TRBJ1-4,TRBV10-3,15,.,.,TGTGCCATCAGTGAGGCGGCAGGTTTTAATGAAAAACTGTTTTTT,CAISEAAGFNEKLFF
TRBJ1-1,TRBV7-9,13,.,.,TGTGCCAGCAGCTTAAATGGCTTAACTGAAGCTTTCTTT,CASSLNGLTEAFF
TRBJ1-1,TRBV25-1,13,.,.,TGTGCCAGCACCAACCGGGGCCGCACTGAAGCTTTCTTT,CASTNRGRTEAFF
TRBJ1-5,TRBV6-1,15,few,TRBD1,TGTGCCAGCAGTGAGGCGGGACAGGCCCATCAGCCCCAGCATTTT,CASSEAGQAHQPQHF
TRBJ2-3,TRBV18,16,few,TRBD2,TGTGCCAGCTCACCAAAGTCCCGGGGGGGCCCAGATACGCAGTATTTT,CASSPKSRGGPDTQYF
TRBJ1-5,TRBV4-1,14,.,.,TGCGCCAGCAGCCCACAACAGCGGAATCAGCCCCAGCATTTT,CASSPQQRNQPQHF
TRBJ2-5,TRBV5-4,14,once,.,TGTGCCAGCTACGTCCAGAGGGACCAAGAGACCCAGTACTTC,CASYVQRDQETQYF
TRBJ2-4,TRBV6-1,14,.,TRBD2,TGTGCCAGCCAGACTAGCGGGAGTGGTAACATTCAGTACTTC,CASQTSGSGNIQYF
TRBJ2-7,TRBV5-1,18,few,TRBD1,TGCGCCAGCAGCTCCTTCGGGACAGGGGGCGCCTCGATGTACGAGCAGTACTTC,CASSSFGTGGASMYEQYF
TRBJ1-2,TRBV6-1,14,.,.,TGTGCCAGCAGTGAAGGTGGCAGAACCTATGGCTACACCTTC,CASSEGGRTYGYTF
TRBJ2-1,TRBV28,15,.,TRBD1,TGTGCCAGCAGTCCCCGGGACAGGGAAGCAATGAGGCAGTTCTTC,CASSPRDREAMRQFF
TRBJ2-7,TRBV27,13,.,.,TGTGCCAGCAGTTCAGGGGGGGGAGGCGAGCAGTACTTC,CASSSGGGGEQYF
TRBJ2-3,TRBV5-4,14,.,.,TGTGCCAGCAGCTCCACCCCTACCTCAGATACGCAGTATTTT,CASSSTPTSDTQYF
TRBJ1-5,TRBV6-1,16,once,.,TGTGCCAGCAGTGGGGGCGGGTCTTATAGCAATCAGCCCCAGCATTTT,CASSGGGSYSNQPQHF
TRBJ2-7,TRBV6-1,14,few,TRBD1,TGTGCCAACTCCCCGGGACAGGGAGGTTACGAGCAGTACTTC,CANSPGQGGYEQYF
TRBJ1-1,TRBV30,13,few,TRBD1,TGTGCCTGGAGGGACAGGGGGAACACTGAAGCTTTCTTT,CAWRDRGNTEAFF
TRBJ1-1,TRBV27,14,.,TRBD1,TGTGCCAGCAGTTTTTCCTCCGGGACAGGGGAAGCTTTCTTT,CASSFSSGTGEAFF
TRBJ2-7,TRBV9,15,.,TRBD2,TGTGCCAGCAGCGTAGGGGAGGGAGTCTTCTACGAGCAGTACTTC,CASSVGEGVFYEQYF
TRBJ2-3,TRBV5-1,15,.,TRBD2,TGCGCCAGCACAATGTCTAGCGGGGGTCATGATACGCAGTATTTT,CASTMSSGGHDTQYF
TRBJ1-4,TRBV6-1,14,.,.,TGTGCCAGCAGTCCGGGACATCCCCCCGCAAAACTGTTTTTT,CASSPGHPPAKLFF
TRBJ1-3,TRBV30,17,few,.,TGTGCCTGGGGGCGAGGTCAGGGGCTCTCCTCTGGAAACACCATATATTTT,CAWGRGQGLSSGNTIYF
TRBJ2-2,TRBV10-2,16,.,.,TGCGCCAGCGGAGGCCCGGGCCAGAGTTATCCCGGGGAGCTGTTTTTT,CASGGPGQSYPGELFF
TRBJ2-3,TRBV28,16,.,TRBD2,TGTGCCAGCAGTCAGAGACTAGCGATCCGAGCGGGTACGCAGTATTTT,CASSQRLAIRAGTQYF
TRBJ2-5,TRBV19,15,.,TRBD1,TGTGCCAGTAGTCTGGGACAGGGAGGCCAAGAGACCCAGTACTTC,CASSLGQGGQETQYF
TRBJ2-1,TRBV5-8,17,.,TRBD2,TGTGCCAGCAGCTTCATTAGCGGGAGTGGGTCCTACAATGAGCAGTTCTTC,CASSFISGSGSYNEQFF
TRBJ2-3,TRBV7-6,14,.,.,TGTGCCAGCAGCTTGACAGAGACCACAGATACGCAGTATTTT,CASSLTETTDTQYF
TRBJ2-3,TRBV5-1,15,.,TRBD2,TGCGCCAGCAGCTTCGGGACTAGCGGGAGGGATACGCAGTATTTT,CASSFGTSGRDTQYF
TRBJ1-5,TRBV15,14,.,TRBD1,TGTGCCACCAGCAGCACAGGGGGTTCCAGGGCCCAGCATTTT,CATSSTGGSRAQHF